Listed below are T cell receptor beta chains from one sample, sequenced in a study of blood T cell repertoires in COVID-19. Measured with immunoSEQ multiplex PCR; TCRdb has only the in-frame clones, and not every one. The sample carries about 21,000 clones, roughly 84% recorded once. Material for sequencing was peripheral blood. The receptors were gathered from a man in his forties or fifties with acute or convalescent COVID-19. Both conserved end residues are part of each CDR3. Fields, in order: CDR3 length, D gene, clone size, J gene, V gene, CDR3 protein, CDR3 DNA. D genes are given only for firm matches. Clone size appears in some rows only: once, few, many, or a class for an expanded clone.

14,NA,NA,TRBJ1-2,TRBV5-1,CASSLVQGEDGYTF,TGCGCCAGCAGCTTGGTACAGGGAGAGGATGGCTACACCTTC
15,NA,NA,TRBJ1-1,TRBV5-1,CASSLAPGENTEAFF,TGCGCCAGCAGCTTGGCCCCAGGGGAGAACACTGAAGCTTTCTTT
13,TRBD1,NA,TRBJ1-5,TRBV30,CAWSEGAYQPQHF,TGTGCCTGGAGTGAGGGGGCGTATCAGCCCCAGCATTTT
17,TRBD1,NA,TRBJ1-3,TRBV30,CAPRRQGGGTRGNTIYF,TGTGCCCCACGTAGACAGGGGGGGGGTACTCGGGGAAACACCATATATTTT
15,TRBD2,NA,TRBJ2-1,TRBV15,CATSRGRGSYNEQFF,TGTGCCACCAGCAGGGGGCGGGGGTCCTACAATGAGCAGTTCTTC
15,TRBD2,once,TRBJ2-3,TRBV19,CASSISGRALDTQYF,TGTGCCAGTAGTATCAGCGGGAGGGCCTTAGATACGCAGTATTTT
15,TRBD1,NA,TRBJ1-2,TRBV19,CATQDRGIVNYGYTF,TGTGCCACCCAGGACAGGGGGATAGTTAACTATGGCTACACCTTC
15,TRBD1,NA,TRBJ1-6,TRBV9,CASSETGTENSPLHF,TGTGCCAGCAGCGAGACCGGGACAGAGAATTCACCCCTCCACTTT
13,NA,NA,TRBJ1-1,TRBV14,CASSQTRRAGAFF,TGTGCCAGCAGCCAAACCCGTCGGGCGGGGGCTTTCTTT
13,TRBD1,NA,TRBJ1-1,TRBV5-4,CASSFNRGEDAFF,TGTGCCAGCAGCTTCAACAGGGGCGAGGATGCTTTCTTT
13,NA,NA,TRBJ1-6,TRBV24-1,CATKGAYNSPLHF,TGTGCCACCAAGGGGGCCTATAATTCACCCCTCCACTTT
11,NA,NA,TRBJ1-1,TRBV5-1,CASRGVAEAFF,TGCGCCAGCAGAGGAGTCGCTGAAGCTTTCTTT
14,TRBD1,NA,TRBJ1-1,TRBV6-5,CASSKIQGSTEAFF,TGTGCCAGCAGTAAGATACAGGGGAGCACTGAAGCTTTCTTT
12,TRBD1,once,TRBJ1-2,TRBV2,CASSVTGDGYTF,TGTGCCAGCAGTGTGACAGGGGATGGCTACACCTTC